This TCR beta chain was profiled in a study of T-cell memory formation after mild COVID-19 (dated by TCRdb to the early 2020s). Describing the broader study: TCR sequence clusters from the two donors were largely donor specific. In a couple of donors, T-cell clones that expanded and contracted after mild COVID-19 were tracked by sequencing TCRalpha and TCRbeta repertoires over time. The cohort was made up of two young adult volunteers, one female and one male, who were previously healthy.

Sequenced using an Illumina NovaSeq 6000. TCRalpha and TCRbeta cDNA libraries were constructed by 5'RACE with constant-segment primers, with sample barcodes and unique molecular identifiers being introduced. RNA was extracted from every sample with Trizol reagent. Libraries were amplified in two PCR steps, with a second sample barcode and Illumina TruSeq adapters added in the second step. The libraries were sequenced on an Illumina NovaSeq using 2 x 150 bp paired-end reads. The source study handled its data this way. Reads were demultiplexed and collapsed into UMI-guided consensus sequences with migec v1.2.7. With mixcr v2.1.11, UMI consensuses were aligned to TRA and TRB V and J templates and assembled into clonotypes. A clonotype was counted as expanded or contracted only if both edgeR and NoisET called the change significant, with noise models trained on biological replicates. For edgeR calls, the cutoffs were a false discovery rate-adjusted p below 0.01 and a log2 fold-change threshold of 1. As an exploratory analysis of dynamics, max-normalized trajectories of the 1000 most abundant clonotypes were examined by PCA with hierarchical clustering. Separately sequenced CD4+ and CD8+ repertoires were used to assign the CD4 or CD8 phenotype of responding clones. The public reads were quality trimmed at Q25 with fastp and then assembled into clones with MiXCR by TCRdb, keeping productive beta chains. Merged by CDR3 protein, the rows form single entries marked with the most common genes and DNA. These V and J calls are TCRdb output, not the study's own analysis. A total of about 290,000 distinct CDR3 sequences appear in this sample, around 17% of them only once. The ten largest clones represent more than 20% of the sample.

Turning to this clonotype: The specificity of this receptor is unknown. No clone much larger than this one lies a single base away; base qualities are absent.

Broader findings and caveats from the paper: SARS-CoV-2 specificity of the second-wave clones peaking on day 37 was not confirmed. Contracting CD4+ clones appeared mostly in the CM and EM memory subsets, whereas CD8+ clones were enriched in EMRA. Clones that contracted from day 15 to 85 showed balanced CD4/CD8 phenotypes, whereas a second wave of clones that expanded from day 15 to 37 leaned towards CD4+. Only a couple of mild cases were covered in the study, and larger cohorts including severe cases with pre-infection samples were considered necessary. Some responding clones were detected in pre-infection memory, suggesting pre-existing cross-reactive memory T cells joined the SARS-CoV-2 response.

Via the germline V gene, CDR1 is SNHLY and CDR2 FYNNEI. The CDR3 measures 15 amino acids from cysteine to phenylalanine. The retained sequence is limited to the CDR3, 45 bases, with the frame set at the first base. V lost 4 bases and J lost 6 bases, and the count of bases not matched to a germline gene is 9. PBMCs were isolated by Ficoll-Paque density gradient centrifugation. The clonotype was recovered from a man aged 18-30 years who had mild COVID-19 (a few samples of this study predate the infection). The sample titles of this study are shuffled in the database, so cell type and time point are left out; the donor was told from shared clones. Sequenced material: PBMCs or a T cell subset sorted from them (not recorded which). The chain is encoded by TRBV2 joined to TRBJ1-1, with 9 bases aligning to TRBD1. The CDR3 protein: CASSANRGRVSEAFF. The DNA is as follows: TGTGCCAGCAGTGCGAACAGGGGGCGCGTATCTGAAGCTTTCTTT.